This T cell receptor beta chain was found in a study of cytomegalovirus exposure and HLA in healthy donors. Study overall: From about 179 million T cells, an earlier analysis saw roughly 110 million unique TCR beta sequences. Some 85 million unique TCRs, all from HLA-typed donors, were included in an early release of the data.

The PCR had 60 Vbeta and 13 Jbeta primers. The repertoire was sequenced with immunoSEQ multiplex PCR; TCRdb's copy has only in-frame clones and lacks some. The table has 100,000 or so clones, about 75% seen once. Study-wide findings and caveats: As a later analysis revealed, the rate of TCR association differed by HLA locus, with DRB1 most and HLA-C fewest.

This clone was recorded once. Its matching antigen is unknown. V shed 3 bases and J 4 bases; nucleotides not matched to a gene: 8. The CDR3 covers 16 residues. Germline loops: CDR1 MNHNS, CDR2 SASEGT. This clonotype originated in a man aged 25 to 40 in good health and CMV-seropositive. The chain is built from TRBV6-1 and TRBJ1-2; TRBD1 agrees at 10 bases. The sequencing input was PBMCs. The CDR3 nucleotides are TGTGCCAGCAGTGACACCGGGACAGGGGTTGTCTATGGCTACACCTTC. This translates into CASSDTGTGVVYGYTF.